This TCR beta chain was captured by sequencing in a study of blood T cell repertoires in COVID-19. Across the study: Both acute and convalescent COVID-19 samples were obtained from the United States, Italy and Spain.

The CDR3 totals 16 residues. Germline CDR1 and CDR2: MNHEY and SVGEGT. V lost 5 bases and J 4 bases, leaving 18 bases between the germline ends. This clone showed up just once. The protocol was immunoSEQ multiplex PCR, while the TCRdb copy is restricted to in-frame clones and leaves out a portion. Found here are tens of thousands of clones, 82% of them singletons; the top ten hold roughly 12%. The genes are TRBV6-2 or TRBV6-3 and TRBJ1-5; D is possibly TRBD1 (6 bases). Specimen: peripheral blood. This TCR was sampled from a human donor in a cohort sampled during active COVID-19. The CDR3 reads CASSGTRRGANQPQHF. The DNA for the CDR3 is TGTGCCAGCAGTGGGACCAGACGGGGGGCAAATCAGCCCCAGCATTTT.